This T cell receptor (beta chain) comes out of a study of blood T cell repertoires in COVID-19. At the level of the study: COVID-19 samples, acute and convalescent, were from the United States, Italy and Spain. The cDNA or gDNA used as material had been derived from T cells, B-cell-depleted T cells, or PBMCs.

Clinical history as reported by participants underpinned cohort assignment. The data were produced by immunoSEQ multiplex PCR, yet TCRdb's version contains in-frame clones alone and is incomplete. The sample shows approximately 200,000 clones, just under 85% of them seen only once. Trimming left V 4 bases short and J 8 bases short, with 6 bases between. The CDR3 runs to 10 residues. Germline assignment: CDR1 SQVTM and CDR2 ANQGSEA. The sample comprised PBMCs or T cells enriched from blood (not recorded which). The clonotype originates from a woman between 35 and 50 years old with acute COVID-19. The chain links TRBV29-1 to TRBJ2-4, with no clear D. The CDR3 DNA reads TGCAGCGTTGGTGCGGACATTCAGTACTTC. It is translated as CSVGADIQYF.